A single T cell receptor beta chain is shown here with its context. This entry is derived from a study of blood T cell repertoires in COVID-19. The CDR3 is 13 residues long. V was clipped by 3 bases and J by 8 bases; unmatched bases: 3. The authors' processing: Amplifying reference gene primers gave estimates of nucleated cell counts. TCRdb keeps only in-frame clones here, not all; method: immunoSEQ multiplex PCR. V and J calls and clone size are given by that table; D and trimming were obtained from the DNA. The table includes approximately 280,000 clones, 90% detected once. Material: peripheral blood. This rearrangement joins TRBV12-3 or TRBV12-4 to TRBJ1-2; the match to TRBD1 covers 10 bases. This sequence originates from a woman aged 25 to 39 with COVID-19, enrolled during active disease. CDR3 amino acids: CASSFGTGVGYTF. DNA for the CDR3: TGTGCCAGCAGTTTTGGGACAGGGGTCGGCTACACCTTC.